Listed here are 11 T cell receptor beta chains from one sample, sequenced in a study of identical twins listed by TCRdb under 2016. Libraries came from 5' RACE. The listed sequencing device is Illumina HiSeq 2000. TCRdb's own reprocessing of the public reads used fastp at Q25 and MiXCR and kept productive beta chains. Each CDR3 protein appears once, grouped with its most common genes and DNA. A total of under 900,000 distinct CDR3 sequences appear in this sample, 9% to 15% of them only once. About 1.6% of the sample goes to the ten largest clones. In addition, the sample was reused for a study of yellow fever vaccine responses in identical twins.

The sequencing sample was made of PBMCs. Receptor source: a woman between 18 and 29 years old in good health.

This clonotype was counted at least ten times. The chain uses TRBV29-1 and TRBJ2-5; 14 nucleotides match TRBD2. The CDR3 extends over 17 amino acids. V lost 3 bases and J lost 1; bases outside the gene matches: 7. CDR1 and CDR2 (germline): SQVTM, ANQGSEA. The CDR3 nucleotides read TGCAGCGTTGACGGACTAGCGGGAGGTGGAACCCAAGAGACCCAGTACTTC. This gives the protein CSVDGLAGGGTQETQYF.

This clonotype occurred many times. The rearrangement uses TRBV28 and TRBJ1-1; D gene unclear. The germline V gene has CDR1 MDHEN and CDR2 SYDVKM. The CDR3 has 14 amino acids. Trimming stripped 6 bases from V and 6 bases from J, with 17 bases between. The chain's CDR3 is CASRYSIPAPEAFF. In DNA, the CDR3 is TGTGCCAGCAGGTACTCCATCCCGGCCCCTGAAGCTTTCTTT.

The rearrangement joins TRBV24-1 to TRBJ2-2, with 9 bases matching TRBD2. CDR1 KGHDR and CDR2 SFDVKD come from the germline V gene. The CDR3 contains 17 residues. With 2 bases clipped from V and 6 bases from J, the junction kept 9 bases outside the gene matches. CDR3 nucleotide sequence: TGTGCCACCAGTGATTACCGGGTAGCGGGAGTCGCCGGGGAGCTGTTTTTT. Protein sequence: CATSDYRVAGVAGELFF.

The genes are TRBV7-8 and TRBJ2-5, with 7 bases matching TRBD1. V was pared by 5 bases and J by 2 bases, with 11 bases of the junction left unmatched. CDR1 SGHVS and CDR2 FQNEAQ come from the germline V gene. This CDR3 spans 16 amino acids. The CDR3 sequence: CASSTKTGFLQETQYF. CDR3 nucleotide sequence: TGTGCCAGCAGCACGAAGACAGGGTTCCTGCAAGAGACCCAGTACTTC.

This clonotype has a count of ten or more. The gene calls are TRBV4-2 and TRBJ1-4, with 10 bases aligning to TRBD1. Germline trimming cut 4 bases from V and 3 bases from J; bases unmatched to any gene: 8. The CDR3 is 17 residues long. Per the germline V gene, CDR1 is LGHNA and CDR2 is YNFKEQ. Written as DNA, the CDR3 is TGTGCCAGCAGCCCGACAGGGGGCTCCACATCTAATGAAAAACTGTTTTTT. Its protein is CASSPTGGSTSNEKLFF.

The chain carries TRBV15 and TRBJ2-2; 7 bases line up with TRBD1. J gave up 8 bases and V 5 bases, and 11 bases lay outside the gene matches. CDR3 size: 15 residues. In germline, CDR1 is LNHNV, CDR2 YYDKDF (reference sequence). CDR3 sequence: CATSESPGQAGELFF. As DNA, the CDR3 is TGTGCCACCAGCGAATCTCCTGGACAGGCAGGGGAGCTGTTTTTT.

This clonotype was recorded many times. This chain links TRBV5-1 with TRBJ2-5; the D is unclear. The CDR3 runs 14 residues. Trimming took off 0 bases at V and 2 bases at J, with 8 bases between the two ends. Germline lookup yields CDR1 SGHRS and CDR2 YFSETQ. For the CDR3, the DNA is TGCGCCAGCAGCTTGGGCCGGAGTCAAGAGACCCAGTACTTC. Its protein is CASSLGRSQETQYF.

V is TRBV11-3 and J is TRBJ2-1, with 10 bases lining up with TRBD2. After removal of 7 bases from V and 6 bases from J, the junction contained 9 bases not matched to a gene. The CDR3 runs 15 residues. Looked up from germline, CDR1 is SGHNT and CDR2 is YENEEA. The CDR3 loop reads CASMEREGPLNEQFF. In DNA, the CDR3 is TGTGCCAGCATGGAGCGGGAGGGACCTCTCAATGAGCAGTTCTTC.

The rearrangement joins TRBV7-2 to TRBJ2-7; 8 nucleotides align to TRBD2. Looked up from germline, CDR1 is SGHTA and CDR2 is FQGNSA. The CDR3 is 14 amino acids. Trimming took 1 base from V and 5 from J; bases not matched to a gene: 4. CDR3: CASSLELAANEQYF. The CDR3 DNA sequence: TGTGCCAGCAGCTTAGAACTAGCGGCCAACGAGCAGTACTTC.

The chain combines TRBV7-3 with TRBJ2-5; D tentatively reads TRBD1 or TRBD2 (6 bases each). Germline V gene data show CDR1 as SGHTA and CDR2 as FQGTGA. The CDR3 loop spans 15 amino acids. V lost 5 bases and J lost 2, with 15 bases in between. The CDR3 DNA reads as TGTGCCAGCAGCCCAGGGGACTTTTCGCAAGAGACCCAGTACTTC. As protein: CASSPGDFSQETQYF.

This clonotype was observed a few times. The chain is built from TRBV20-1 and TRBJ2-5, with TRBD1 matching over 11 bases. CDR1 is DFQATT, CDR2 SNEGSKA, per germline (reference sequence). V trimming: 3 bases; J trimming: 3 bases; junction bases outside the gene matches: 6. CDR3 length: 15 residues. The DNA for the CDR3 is TGCAGTGCTAGCGCCGGGACAGGGGGGGAAGAGACCCAGTACTTC. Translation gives CSASAGTGGEETQYF.